One sample yielded the 21 T cell receptor beta chains listed below, sequenced in a study of blood T cells in healthy people across ages. PCR was performed a second time for about 6 to 11 cycles using a sample-barcoded 5' primer and a J-beta primer mix. A single record per CDR3 protein comes from TCRdb applying MiXCR to the 5' RACE reads. The sample records roughly 800,000 distinct CDR3 sequences, about 55% being singletons. Material: blood. Source of these receptors: a man older than 75 in good health.

The rearrangement links TRBV21-1 to TRBJ2-7; no check of the table's D call, TRBD1, against the DNA was made. TRBV21-1 is classified as a pseudogene. The CDR3 totals 15 residues. The chain's CDR3 is CASSLGATRSYEQYF. CDR3 DNA: TGTGCCAGCAGCCTAGGGGCAACGAGATCCTACGAGCAGTACTTC.

The table lists this clonotype with a count of one. The chain has TRBV7-4 and TRBJ2-7, with D unclear. With 6 bases removed from V and 5 bases from J, the gap between germline ends came to 17 bases. The CDR3 length is 14 residues. Germline lookup yields CDR1 SGHVT and CDR2 SQSDAQ. CDR3 region: CASSPPLSAHEQYF. The CDR3 DNA sequence: TGTGCCAGCAGTCCCCCCTTGAGCGCACACGAGCAGTACTTC. Together with reference TRBV7-4 and TRBJ2-7, the CDR3 gives the full variable domain: GAGVSQSPRYKVAKRGRDVALRCDSISGHVTLYWYRQTLGQGSEVLTYSQSDAQRDKSGRPSGRFSAERPERSVSTLKIQRTEQGDSAVYLCASSPPLSAHEQYFGPGTRLTVT.

The rearrangement uses TRBV14 and TRBJ1-1, with D perhaps TRBD1 (5 bases). The CDR3 covers 13 residues. The ends were cut back, 5 bases at V and 4 bases at J, with 11 bases in the middle. The germline CDR1 and CDR2 sequences are SGHDN and FVKESK. CDR3 region: CASSKGVGTEAFF. In DNA, the CDR3 is TGTGCCAGCAGCAAAGGGGTGGGCACTGAAGCTTTCTTT. Based on the CDR3 plus reference TRBV14 and TRBJ1-1, the full variable domain is EAGVTQFPSHSVIEKGQTVTLRCDPISGHDNLYWYRRVMGKEIKFLLHFVKESKQDESGMPNNRFLAERTGGTYSTLKVQPAELEDSGVYFCASSKGVGTEAFFGQGTRLTVV.

This clonotype was seen a few times. CDR3 protein: CSAAGSIYEQYF. CDR3 nucleotides: TGCAGCGCCGCGGGCAGCATCTACGAGCAGTACTTC. This chain joins TRBV29-1 and TRBJ2-7; tentative D call: TRBD2 (5 bases). CDR1 and CDR2 from the germline V gene are SQVTM and ANQGSEA. The CDR3 has 12 residues. V gave up 7 bases and J gave up 3 bases, with 13 bases separating them.

The V gene is TRBV6-6, the J gene TRBJ2-7; D remains ambiguous. The V end lost 0 bases, the J end lost 0 bases, and 6 bases lay between the germline ends. CDR3 length equals 14 residues. Germline lookup yields CDR1 MNHNY and CDR2 SVGAGI (reference sequence). The DNA for the CDR3 is TGTGCCAGCAGTTACTCGAAGGGCTCCTACGAGCAGTACTTC. Its protein is CASSYSKGSYEQYF.

This clonotype was seen more than once but under ten times. CDR3 in amino acids: CASRTEETQYF. The CDR3 DNA is TGCGCCAGCAGGACGGAAGAGACCCAGTACTTC. V and J are TRBV5-1 and TRBJ2-5, with no clear D. CDR3 size: 11 residues. Trimming cost V 5 bases and J 3 bases, with 5 bases left between them. The germline V gene has CDR1 SGHRS and CDR2 YFSETQ.

V usage is TRBV28 and J usage is TRBJ1-2; possibly TRBD1 for D (5 bases). The CDR3 runs 16 residues. V was trimmed by 3 bases and J by 2 bases, leaving 16 bases between them. In germline, CDR1 is MDHEN, CDR2 SYDVKM. CDR3 protein: CASSFPTGGSNYGYTF. CDR3 sequence (DNA): TGTGCCAGCAGTTTTCCCACAGGCGGATCGAACTATGGCTACACCTTC.

The chain uses TRBV20-1 and TRBJ2-5, with 9 positions matching TRBD1. Trimming removed 4 bases from V and 5 bases from J; junction bases left unmatched: 8. Germline loops: CDR1 DFQATT, CDR2 SNEGSKA (reference sequence). The CDR3 sequence is 14 residues long. The CDR3 region has the DNA TGCAGTGCTATAACAGGGGGCCGGCACGAGACCCAGTACTTC. Amino acid sequence: CSAITGGRHETQYF.

The gene calls are TRBV12-5 and TRBJ2-1, with 10 nucleotides matching TRBD2. CDR3 length: 20 residues. V dropped 0 bases and J dropped 0; count of bases not matched to a gene: 11. Germline assignment: CDR1 LGHNT and CDR2 FRNRAP. The CDR3 region has the DNA TGTGCTAGTGGTTTGGTACGGCTAGCGGGAGATATTAGCTCCTACAATGAGCAGTTCTTC. Translation: CASGLVRLAGDISSYNEQFF.

The chain is built from TRBV6-2 or TRBV6-3 and TRBJ1-5, with 10 positions matching TRBD1. This CDR3 region has 16 residues. V shed 6 bases and J 7 bases; nucleotides not matched to a gene: 12. Germline CDR1 is MNHEY and CDR2 is SVGEGT. The DNA of the CDR3 is TGTGCCAGCAGAAAAACCGGGACAGGGGTCTTGCAGCCCCAGCATTTT. As protein: CASRKTGTGVLQPQHF.

The chain uses TRBV20-1 and TRBJ2-7; 7 bases are a match to TRBD1. V gave up 6 bases and J gave up 6 bases; unmatched junction bases: 14. The CDR3 covers 14 residues. Germline V gives CDR1 DFQATT, CDR2 SNEGSKA (reference sequence). In nucleotides, the CDR3 is TGCAGTGCCCAACGAGCGAGGGGGCCCCTCGAGCAGTACTTC. It encodes CSAQRARGPLEQYF.

In nucleotides, the CDR3 is TGTGCCAGTAGTATAGTCCCTCTACTAGCGGGAGGAGGTAGGGAGACCCAGTACTTC. It yields the protein CASSIVPLLAGGGRETQYF. The chain recombines TRBV19 with TRBJ2-5; 12 bases match TRBD2. Germline V gives CDR1 LNHDA, CDR2 SQIVND (reference sequence). CDR3 length: 19 residues. V trimming: 1 base; J trimming: 5 bases; junction bases outside the gene matches: 14.

V and J are TRBV12-3 or TRBV12-4 and TRBJ2-1; 9 bases map to TRBD2. The end of the DNA fits TRBJ2-7 better, so the J call may be wrong. The CDR3 is 14 amino acids. The CDR3 DNA reads as TGTGCCAGCAGTTACGGCGGGAGGGGCAATGAGCAGTACTTC. Residues: CASSYGGRGNEQYF.

This clonotype has a handful of counts. V is TRBV20-1 and J is TRBJ2-3; TRBD2 agrees at 11 bases. Germline CDR1 reads DFQATT; CDR2 reads SNEGSKA (reference sequence). V was clipped by 4 bases and J by 14 bases; unmatched bases: 11. The CDR3 is 13 residues long. The CDR3: CSAKLAGVAYAYF. The CDR3 region has the DNA TGCAGTGCTAAACTAGCGGGAGTAGCGTACGCGTATTTT.

Only a few counts were recorded for this clonotype. The V gene is TRBV20-1, the J gene TRBJ2-4; maybe TRBD1 (6 bases). Between the trimmed V and J ends, which lost 5 bases and 5 bases, there was a span of 22 bases. Germline-derived CDR1 and CDR2 are DFQATT and SNEGSKA (reference sequence). This CDR3 is built from 16 residues. The CDR3 DNA sequence: TGCAGTGCTGGGGATTTCAGGGGACGGCGGGAAAACATTCAGTACTTC. This sequence encodes CSAGDFRGRRENIQYF.

This clonotype has a handful of counts. V gene TRBV14 combines with J gene TRBJ2-4; the match to TRBD1 covers 7 bases. Gene TRBJ2-7 matches the end of the DNA better, so the J call may be wrong. This CDR3 has 14 residues. The V gene's germline CDR1 is SGHDN and CDR2 FVKESK. In DNA form, the CDR3 reads TGTGCCAGCACCCCCAAAGAGGGGGCGGGCGAGCAGTACTTC. Translation: CASTPKEGAGEQYF.

This clonotype was counted a few times. The chain is built from TRBV4-2 and TRBJ2-7; 9 nucleotides align to TRBD2. V dropped 0 bases and J dropped 2; count of bases not matched to a gene: 5. This CDR3 is built from 16 residues. Germline V gene lookup returns CDR1 LGHNA and CDR2 YNFKEQ. CDR3 sequence (DNA): TGTGCCAGCAGCCAAGAAGGTGCTAGCGGGACCTACGAGCAGTACTTC. The encoded protein is CASSQEGASGTYEQYF.

The rearrangement uses TRBV13 and TRBJ2-4; D unclear. Germline-derived CDR1 and CDR2 are PRHDT and FYEKMQ (reference sequence). Trimming removed 5 bases from V and 2 bases from J, with 7 bases in between. The CDR3 has 13 amino acids. The CDR3 region has the DNA TGTGCCAGCAGCGAAGGGACCAAAAACATTCAGTACTTC. Amino acids: CASSEGTKNIQYF.

This chain links TRBV28 with TRBJ2-5; perhaps TRBD2 as D (6 bases). Germline V gives CDR1 MDHEN, CDR2 SYDVKM. The CDR3 runs to 15 residues. V lost 4 bases and J 5 bases, leaving 17 bases between the germline ends. The CDR3 DNA sequence: TGTGCCAGCAGTTCATCTAGGGGACTGCTGGAGACCCAGTACTTC. This sequence encodes CASSSSRGLLETQYF. Drawing the rest from reference TRBV28 and TRBJ2-5, the complete variable domain is DVKVTQSSRYLVKRTGEKVFLECVQDMDHENMFWYRQDPGLGLRLIYFSYDVKMKEKGDIPEGYSVSREKKERFSLILESASTNQTSMYLCASSSSRGLLETQYFGPGTRLLVL.

The chain carries TRBV7-2 and TRBJ1-6; 7 bases fit TRBD1. Trimming removed 1 base from V and 7 bases from J; junction bases left unmatched: 4. Germline CDR1 reads SGHTA; CDR2 reads FQGNSA. The CDR3 extends over 15 amino acids. CDR3 sequence: CASSLVGTENSPLHF. The CDR3 region has the DNA TGTGCCAGCAGCTTAGTCGGGACAGAGAATTCACCCCTCCACTTT.

V is TRBV3-1 and J is TRBJ2-3; D gene ambiguous. Germline V gene sequence: CDR1 LGHDT, CDR2 YNNKEL (reference sequence). CDR3 length equals 15 residues. V lost 0 bases and J 0 bases, leaving 7 bases between the germline ends. CDR3 in DNA: TGTGCCAGCAGCCAAGACCCCTACAGCACAGATACGCAGTATTTT. Translation: CASSQDPYSTDTQYF.